The 14 T cell receptor beta chains below come from one sample, sequenced in a study of shared clonotypes between healthy human individuals. Assay: immunoSEQ multiplex PCR; the TCRdb copy retains only in-frame clones and omits some. The table has under 1,100,000 clones, about 76% seen once. Sequencing was carried out using memory CD4+ T cells sorted from blood. The subset is: CD45RA-negative fraction. The source of these receptors is a man aged 18 to 29 in good health.

This clone has only a few counts. This chain joins TRBV5-4 and TRBJ1-1, with D unclear. The V and J ends lost 3 bases and 9 bases respectively, with 15 bases between them. CDR3 length equals 13 residues. Germline assignment: CDR1 SGHNT and CDR2 YYREEE (reference sequence). The CDR3 DNA reads as TGTGCCAGCAGCTCTTGGACGGAGCCAAAAGCTTTCTTT. Its translation: CASSSWTEPKAFF.

The J gene is TRBJ1-5, the V gene TRBV4-1; D ambiguous. Trimming removed 4 bases at V and 4 bases at J, with 17 bases between. This CDR3 is built from 16 residues. The germline V gene encodes CDR1 MGHRA and CDR2 YSYEKL. Here the CDR3 reads CASSLESGHPNQPQHF. Here the CDR3 DNA reads TGCGCCAGCAGCCTCGAGTCGGGCCATCCTAATCAGCCCCAGCATTTT.

To note about this clone: Other nucleotide sequences in the sample specify the same CDR3. This chain connects TRBV7-6 to TRBJ1-3; TRBD1 might be the D (5 bases). Germline values: CDR1 SGHVS, CDR2 FNYEAQ. Trimming removed 0 bases from V and 0 bases from J, with 9 bases in between. This CDR3 spans 16 amino acids. DNA of the CDR3: TGTGCCAGCAGCTTAGCCGCCGGGGGCTCTGGAAACACCATATATTTT. Its translation: CASSLAAGGSGNTIYF.

The chain joins TRBV5-1 to TRBJ2-5; no clear D. The CDR3 spans 15 residues. The germline V and J ends were trimmed by 2 bases and 1 base, with 12 bases remaining between them. Germline values: CDR1 SGHRS, CDR2 YFSETQ. The CDR3, as DNA: TGCGCCAGCAGCTTCGGAGTTGCCGTCCAAGAGACCCAGTACTTC. Protein sequence: CASSFGVAVQETQYF.

The chain couples TRBV23-1 to TRBJ2-2, with 8 bases identical to TRBD2. TRBV23-1 falls under the ORF class, with uncertain function. This CDR3 spans 17 amino acids. V lost 0 bases, J lost 7 bases, and 10 bases stayed unmatched. The CDR3 nucleotides read TGCGCCAGCAGTCAATCGTTTCCGGGACTAGGGGACGGGGAGCTGTTTTTT. Amino acid sequence: CASSQSFPGLGDGELFF.

The rearrangement uses TRBV5-1 and TRBJ1-4, with 11 bases identical to TRBD1. The CDR3 sequence is 16 residues long. Unmatched junction bases numbered 9, after V lost 3 bases and J lost 8 bases. Germline CDR1 reads SGHRS; CDR2 reads YFSETQ. The DNA for the CDR3 is TGCGCCAGCAGCTACTCGGACAGGGGGCGGGAGGAAAAACTGTTTTTT. Its protein product is CASSYSDRGREEKLFF.

This chain joins TRBV7-8 and TRBJ1-3, with D maybe TRBD1 (5 bases). V shed 1 base and J shed 14 bases, with 9 bases lying between them. Germline V gene lookup returns CDR1 SGHVS and CDR2 FQNEAQ. This CDR3 contains 11 residues. CDR3: CASSLDLTVYF. CDR3 in DNA: TGTGCCAGCAGCTTAGATTTGACAGTATATTTT.

This clone was detected a few times. This chain joins TRBV18 and TRBJ1-5; 10 bases agree with TRBD1. Germline CDR1 is KGHSH and CDR2 is LQKENI. V dropped 1 base and J dropped 2; count of bases not matched to a gene: 5. This CDR3 comprises 17 residues. CDR3 residues: CASSPRVTGGGNQPQHF. The CDR3 region has the DNA TGTGCCAGCTCACCACGAGTGACAGGGGGCGGCAATCAGCCCCAGCATTTT. The variable domain in full, completed from reference TRBV18 and TRBJ1-5, reads NAGVMQNPRHLVRRRGQEARLRCSPMKGHSHVYWYRQLPEEGLKFMVYLQKENIIDESGMPKERFSAEFPKEGPSILRIQQVVRGDSAAYFCASSPRVTGGGNQPQHFGDGTRLSIL.

V and J are TRBV5-1 and TRBJ2-1; D not certain. The V gene lost 5 bases and the J gene lost 10 bases, with 10 bases spanning the gap. The CDR3 contains 11 residues. In germline, CDR1 is SGHRS, CDR2 YFSETQ. The CDR3 protein is CASSTTKEQFF. The CDR3 DNA reads as TGCGCCAGCAGTACCACAAAGGAGCAGTTCTTC.

The gene calls are TRBV19 and TRBJ2-1; tentative D call: TRBD1 (5 bases). The ends were cut back, 7 bases at V and 4 bases at J, with 14 bases in the middle. Germline V CDR1 and CDR2: LNHDA, SQIVND (reference sequence). The length of the CDR3 is 14 residues. The CDR3 loop reads CASNDRRIYNEQFF. CDR3 in DNA: TGTGCCAGTAACGACAGACGAATATACAATGAGCAGTTCTTC.

The CDR3 sequence: CASSNLARREDTQYF. CDR3 coding DNA: TGTGCCAGCAGCAATCTAGCCCGACGTGAAGATACGCAGTATTTT. The chain couples TRBV7-8 to TRBJ2-3, with TRBD2 as a possible D gene (5 bases). Germline assignment: CDR1 SGHVS and CDR2 FQNEAQ. The V and J ends lost 5 bases and 5 bases respectively, with 17 bases between them. There are 15 residues in the CDR3.

In regard to this clone: One end of the junction is discordant with germline, which a read error may explain. This rearrangement joins TRBV5-1 to TRBJ2-7; D is perhaps TRBD1 (9 bases). CDR1 and CDR2 (germline): SGHRS, YFSETQ. The CDR3 consists of 13 residues. The CDR3 sequence: CASSGGQGREQYF. In DNA form, the CDR3 reads TGTGCCAGCAGCGGGGGACAGGGAAGGGAGCAGTACTTC.

V and J are TRBV9 and TRBJ2-3; D call uncertain. V shed 3 bases and J shed 4 bases, with 9 bases lying between them. CDR3 length: 13 amino acids. Germline CDR1 is SGDLS and CDR2 is YYNGEE. CDR3 protein: CASSAQVADTQYF. CDR3 DNA: TGTGCCAGCAGCGCGCAGGTCGCAGATACGCAGTATTTT.

The J gene is TRBJ2-1, the V gene TRBV30; D remains ambiguous. Germline V gives CDR1 GTSNPN, CDR2 SVGIG (reference sequence). The ends were cut back, 2 bases at V and 6 bases at J, with 8 bases in the middle. The CDR3 totals 12 residues. CDR3 DNA: TGTGCCTGGAGTCCTTACAGCAATGAGCAGTTCTTC. Its translation is CAWSPYSNEQFF.